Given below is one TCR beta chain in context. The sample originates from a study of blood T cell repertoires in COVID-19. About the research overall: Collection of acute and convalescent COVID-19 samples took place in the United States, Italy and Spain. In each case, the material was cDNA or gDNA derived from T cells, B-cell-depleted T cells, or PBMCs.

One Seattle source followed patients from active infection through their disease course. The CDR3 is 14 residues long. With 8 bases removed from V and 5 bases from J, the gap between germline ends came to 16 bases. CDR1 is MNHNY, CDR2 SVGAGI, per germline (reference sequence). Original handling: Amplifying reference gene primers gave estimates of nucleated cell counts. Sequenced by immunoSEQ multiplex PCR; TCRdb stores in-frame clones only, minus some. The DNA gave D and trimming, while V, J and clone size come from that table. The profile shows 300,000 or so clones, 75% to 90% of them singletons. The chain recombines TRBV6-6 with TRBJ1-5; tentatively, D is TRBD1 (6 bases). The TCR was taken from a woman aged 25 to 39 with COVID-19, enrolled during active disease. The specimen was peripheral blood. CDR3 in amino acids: CASHEGVGYQPQHF. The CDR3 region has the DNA TGTGCCAGCCATGAGGGGGTGGGTTATCAGCCCCAGCATTTT.